This T cell receptor (beta chain) was captured by sequencing in a study of Graves' ophthalmopathy and Graves' hyperthyroidism. Findings of the study overall: Appearing in blood as well were most expanded thyroid clonotypes above 0.001 frequency.

Investigators amplified TCR beta CDR3 regions from RNA transcripts. First-round RT-PCR with HTBI primers preceded a second-round multiplex PCR. One entry per CDR3 protein, called by TCRdb with MiXCR from the multiplex PCR reads. The sample shows about 600,000 distinct CDR3 sequences, approximately 37% of them seen only once. This clonotype was counted many times. Its specificity is not known. V lost 4 bases, J lost 4 bases, and 8 bases stayed unmatched. Germline V gene data show CDR1 as SGHRS and CDR2 as YFSETQ. The CDR3 is made up of 14 amino acids. The sequenced sample was peripheral blood or thyroid tissue (not recorded which). This TCR was sampled from an adult man with Graves' hyperthyroidism. The chain couples TRBV5-1 to TRBJ2-7; 7 nucleotides align to TRBD1. CDR3 sequence: CASSRPGQMYEQYF. CDR3 nucleotide sequence: TGCGCCAGCAGCAGACCGGGACAGATGTACGAGCAGTACTTC. The full variable domain, with the rest looked up from reference TRBV5-1 and TRBJ2-7, is KAGVTQTPRYLIKTRGQQVTLSCSPISGHRSVSWYQQTPGQGLQFLFEYFSETQRNKGNFPGRFSGRQFSNSRSEMNVSTLELGDSALYLCASSRPGQMYEQYFGPGTRLTVT.